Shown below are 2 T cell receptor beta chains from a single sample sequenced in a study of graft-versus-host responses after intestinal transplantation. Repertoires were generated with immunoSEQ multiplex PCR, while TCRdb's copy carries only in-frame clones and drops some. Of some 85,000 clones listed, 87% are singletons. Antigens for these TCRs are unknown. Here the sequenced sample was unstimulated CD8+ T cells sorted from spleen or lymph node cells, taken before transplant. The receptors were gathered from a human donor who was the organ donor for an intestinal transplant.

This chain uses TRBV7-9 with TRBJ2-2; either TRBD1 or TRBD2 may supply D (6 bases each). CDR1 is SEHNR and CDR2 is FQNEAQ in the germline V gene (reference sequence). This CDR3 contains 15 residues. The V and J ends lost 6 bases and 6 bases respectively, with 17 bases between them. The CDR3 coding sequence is TGTGCCAGCAGGACTAGGTACAGGGCGCCCGGGGAGCTGTTTTTT. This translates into CASRTRYRAPGELFF.

The CDR3 spells CASSVGSGGWSPLHF. The CDR3 nucleotides read TGTGCCAGCAGCGTAGGATCGGGGGGATGGTCACCCCTCCACTTT. The J gene is TRBJ1-6, the V gene TRBV9; D possibly corresponds to TRBD1 (5 bases). CDR1 SGDLS and CDR2 YYNGEE come from the germline V gene. Trimming took off 0 bases at V and 10 bases at J, with 14 bases between the two ends. The CDR3 contains 15 residues.